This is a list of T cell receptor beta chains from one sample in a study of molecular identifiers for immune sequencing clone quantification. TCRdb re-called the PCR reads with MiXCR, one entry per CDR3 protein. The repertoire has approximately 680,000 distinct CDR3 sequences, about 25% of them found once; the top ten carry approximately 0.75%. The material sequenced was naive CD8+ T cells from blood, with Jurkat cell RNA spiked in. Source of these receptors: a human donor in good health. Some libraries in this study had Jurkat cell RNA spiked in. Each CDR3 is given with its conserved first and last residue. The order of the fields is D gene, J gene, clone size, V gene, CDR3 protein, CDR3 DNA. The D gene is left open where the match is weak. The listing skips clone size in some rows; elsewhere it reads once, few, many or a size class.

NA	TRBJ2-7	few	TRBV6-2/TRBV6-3	CATLNRQAYEQYF	TGTGCCACCTTAAACCGACAGGCCTACGAGCAGTACTTC
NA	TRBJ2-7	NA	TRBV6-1	CASNEAWYEQYF	TGTGCCAGTAATGAAGCTTGGTACGAGCAGTACTTC
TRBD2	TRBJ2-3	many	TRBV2	CASSGILAESTDTQYF	TGTGCCAGCAGCGGAATACTAGCGGAAAGCACAGATACGCAGTATTTT
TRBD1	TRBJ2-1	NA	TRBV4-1	CASSQMTGGSFEQFF	TGCGCCAGCAGCCAAATGACAGGGGGCTCTTTTGAGCAGTTCTTC
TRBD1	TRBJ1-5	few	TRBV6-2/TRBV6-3	CASSYTSGGDQPQHF	TGTGCCAGCAGTTACACCTCAGGGGGCGATCAGCCCCAGCATTTT
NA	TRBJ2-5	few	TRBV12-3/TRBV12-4	CASSPSQGFGETQYF	TGTGCCAGCAGTCCCTCACAGGGTTTTGGCGAGACCCAGTACTTC
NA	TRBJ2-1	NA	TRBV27	CASSSRTLNSYNEQFF	TGTGCCAGCAGTTCACGGACTCTCAACTCCTACAATGAGCAGTTCTTC
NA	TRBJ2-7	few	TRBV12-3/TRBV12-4	CASSLSYYEQYF	TGTGCCAGCAGTTTATCCTACTACGAGCAGTACTTC
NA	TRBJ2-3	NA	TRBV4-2	CASSQASEGTDTQYF	TGTGCCAGCAGCCAAGCCTCGGAGGGCACAGATACGCAGTATTTT
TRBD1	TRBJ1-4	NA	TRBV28	CASSTTGVNEKLFF	TGTGCCAGCAGCACGACAGGGGTAAATGAAAAACTGTTTTTT
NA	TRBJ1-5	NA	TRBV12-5	CASGYSLDQPQHF	TGTGCTAGTGGTTACAGCCTGGACCAGCCCCAGCATTTT
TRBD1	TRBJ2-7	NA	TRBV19	CATRGTGSYEQYF	TGTGCCACCAGAGGGACAGGCTCCTACGAGCAGTACTTC
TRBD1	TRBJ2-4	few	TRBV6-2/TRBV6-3	CASSQRTGENIQYF	TGTGCCAGCAGCCAAAGGACAGGCGAAAACATTCAGTACTTC
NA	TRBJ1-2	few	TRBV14	CASSQGRTHYGYTF	TGTGCCAGCAGCCAAGGAAGGACCCACTATGGCTACACCTTC
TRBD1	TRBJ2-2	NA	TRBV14	CASSHLWTGGNLINPGELFF	TGTGCCAGCAGCCACCTGTGGACAGGGGGCAACCTAATCAATCCCGGGGAGCTGTTTTTT
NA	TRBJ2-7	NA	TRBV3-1	CASSQVGRSYEQYF	TGTGCCAGCAGCCAAGTGGGACGATCCTACGAGCAGTACTTC
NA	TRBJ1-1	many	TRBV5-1	CASSVSFGTEAFF	TGCGCCAGCAGCGTTTCGTTCGGCACTGAAGCTTTCTTT
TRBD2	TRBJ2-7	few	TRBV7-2	CASSFRLAGGEQYF	TGTGCCAGCAGCTTCCGACTAGCGGGGGGCGAGCAGTACTTC
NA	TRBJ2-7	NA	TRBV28	CASSLAGQVEQYF	TGTGCCAGCAGTTTAGCAGGCCAGGTCGAGCAGTACTTC
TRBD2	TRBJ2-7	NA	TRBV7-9	CASSLVRTSGRPPYEQYF	TGTGCCAGCAGCTTAGTACGGACTAGCGGGAGGCCCCCCTACGAGCAGTACTTC
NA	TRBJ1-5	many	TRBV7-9	CASSPITGFGQPQHF	TGTGCCAGCAGCCCAATAACAGGGTTTGGTCAGCCCCAGCATTTT
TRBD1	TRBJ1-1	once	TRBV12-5	CASGLSPLTGANTEASF	TGTGCTAGTGGTTTGAGCCCCCTGACAGGGGCGAACACTGAAGCTTCCTTT
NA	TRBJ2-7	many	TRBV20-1	CSARPDGAPPYEQYF	TGCAGTGCTAGACCGGACGGGGCTCCTCCGTACGAGCAGTACTTC
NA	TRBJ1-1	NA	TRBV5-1	CASSTGTSMENTEAFF	TGCGCCAGCAGCACCGGGACATCCATGGAGAACACTGAAGCTTTCTTT
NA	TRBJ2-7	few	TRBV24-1	CATSDTGTRREQYF	TGTGCCACCAGTGATACCGGGACAAGAAGGGAGCAGTACTTC